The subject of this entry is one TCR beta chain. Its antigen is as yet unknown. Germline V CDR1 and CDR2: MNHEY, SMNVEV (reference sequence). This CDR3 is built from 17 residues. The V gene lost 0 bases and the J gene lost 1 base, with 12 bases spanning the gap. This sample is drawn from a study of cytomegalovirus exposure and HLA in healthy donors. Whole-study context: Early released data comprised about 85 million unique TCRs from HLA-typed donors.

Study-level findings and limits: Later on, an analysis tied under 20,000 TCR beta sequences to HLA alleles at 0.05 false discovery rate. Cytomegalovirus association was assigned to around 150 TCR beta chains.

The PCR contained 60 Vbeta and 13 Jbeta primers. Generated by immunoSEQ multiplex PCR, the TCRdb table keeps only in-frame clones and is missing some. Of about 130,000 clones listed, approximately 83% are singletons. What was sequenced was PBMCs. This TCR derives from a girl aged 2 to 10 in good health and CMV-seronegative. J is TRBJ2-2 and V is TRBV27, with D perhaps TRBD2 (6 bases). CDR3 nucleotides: TGTGCCAGCAGTTTATCCGCGGGGAAGGTGAACACCGGGGAGCTGTTTTTT. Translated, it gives CASSLSAGKVNTGELFF.